The sequence of this T cell receptor beta chain was determined in a study of long-term antiretroviral therapy in people with HIV. The immunoSEQ assay was v3.0, run at survey level. Produced via immunoSEQ multiplex PCR; TCRdb's table is partial and in-frame only. This sample has roughly 28,000 clones, with around 80% found just once. The CDR3 covers 13 residues. Looked up from germline, CDR1 is LGHNT and CDR2 is FRNRAP. Trimming cost V 6 bases and J 4 bases, with 12 bases left between them. The clonotype was recovered from a man aged 35-49 years with HIV. V gene TRBV12-5 combines with J gene TRBJ1-2, with no clear D. Sequenced here: unsorted PBMCs, sampled 3 years after starting antiretroviral therapy. The CDR3 sequence: CASGEYRGYGYTF. In nucleotides, the CDR3 is TGTGCTAGTGGAGAGTACAGAGGCTATGGCTACACCTTC.